The 21 T cell receptor beta chains listed next were all sequenced from one sample in a study of blood T cell repertoires in COVID-19. Profiling relied on immunoSEQ multiplex PCR, and the TCRdb table lists in-frame clones only, not all of them. This sample yields 50,000 or so clones, of which approximately 80% are seen a single time; about three fifths belongs to the top ten. The sequenced sample consisted of peripheral blood. These receptor sequences come from a man between 65 and 85 years old with acute or convalescent COVID-19.

V is TRBV7-2 and J is TRBJ2-3; 10 nucleotides align to TRBD2. The germline gives CDR1 SGHTA, CDR2 FQGNSA. CDR3 length equals 16 residues. V shed 3 bases and J 2 bases; nucleotides not matched to a gene: 5. This chain's CDR3 is CASSLVSGGYTDTQYF. CDR3 DNA: TGTGCCAGCAGCTTGGTTAGCGGGGGGTACACAGATACGCAGTATTTT.

This clone was counted a single time. The rearrangement uses TRBV14 and TRBJ2-3; TRBD1 agrees at 10 bases. Trimming at V came to 4 bases and at J to 3 bases, leaving 10 bases not matched to a gene. Looked up from germline, CDR1 is SGHDN and CDR2 is FVKESK. This CDR3 is 17 amino acids long. CDR3 amino acids: CASSLWGTGADTDTQYF. CDR3 bases: TGTGCCAGCAGCCTTTGGGGGACAGGGGCGGATACAGATACGCAGTATTTT.

The chain employs TRBV11-3 and TRBJ2-3; D perhaps matches TRBD2 (6 bases). The germline V gene encodes CDR1 SGHNT and CDR2 YENEEA. V gave up 0 bases and J gave up 0 bases, with 10 bases separating them. The CDR3 consists of 16 residues. The CDR3 reads CASSLDGAGSTDTQYF. CDR3 coding DNA: TGTGCCAGCAGCTTAGATGGGGCGGGGAGCACAGATACGCAGTATTTT.

The rearrangement joins TRBV7-2 to TRBJ2-3; D may be TRBD2 (6 bases). Germline lookup yields CDR1 SGHTA and CDR2 FQGNSA. The CDR3 is 14 residues long. The V end was cut by 5 bases, the J end by 0 bases, with 9 bases between. The CDR3 DNA follows: TGTGCCAGCAGCCCGGGACTGAGCACAGATACGCAGTATTTT. This gives the protein CASSPGLSTDTQYF.

The genes are TRBV18 and TRBJ1-1, with 8 bases identical to TRBD1. Unmatched junction bases numbered 5, after V lost 4 bases and J lost 1 base. Germline V gene sequence: CDR1 KGHSH, CDR2 LQKENI. The CDR3 is 15 residues long. This chain's CDR3 is CASSHSTGENTEAFF. The CDR3 DNA reads as TGTGCCAGCTCACACTCGACAGGGGAGAACACTGAAGCTTTCTTT.

This clone has more than one count but fewer than ten. The J gene is TRBJ1-3, the V gene TRBV28, with TRBD1 as a possible D gene (6 bases). The V end was cut by 4 bases, the J end by 0 bases, with 10 bases between. The CDR3 has 15 amino acids. Germline lookup yields CDR1 MDHEN and CDR2 SYDVKM. The CDR3 DNA is TGTGCCAGCAGTTCCGACAGGCACTCTGGAAACACCATATATTTT. This encodes CASSSDRHSGNTIYF.

The chain carries TRBV6-2 or TRBV6-3 and TRBJ2-7; D possibly corresponds to TRBD2 (6 bases). Germline CDR1 reads MNHEY; CDR2 reads SVGEGT. The CDR3 sequence is 16 residues long. Trimming removed 6 bases from V and 4 bases from J, with 22 bases in between. The DNA for the CDR3 is TGTGCCAGCAGCTCCGTCGGACACATGGGGGGTTACGAGCAGTACTTC. It is translated as CASSSVGHMGGYEQYF.

V gene TRBV5-1 combines with J gene TRBJ1-1; D is possibly TRBD1 (6 bases). CDR3 length: 14 amino acids. Trimming stripped 4 bases from V and 1 base from J, with 11 bases between. Germline V gene lookup returns CDR1 SGHRS and CDR2 YFSETQ. Here the CDR3 reads CASSQDRQNTEAFF. CDR3 DNA sequence: TGCGCCAGCAGCCAGGACAGACAGAACACTGAAGCTTTCTTT.

V gene TRBV7-3 combines with J gene TRBJ2-3; possible D gene TRBD1, 6 bases. Trimming stripped 5 bases from V and 9 bases from J, with 15 bases between. CDR1 and CDR2 (germline): SGHTA, FQGTGA. The CDR3 covers 13 residues. DNA for the CDR3: TGTGCCAGCAGCCCACAGGGTGGGTGGACGCAGTATTTT. Amino acid sequence: CASSPQGGWTQYF. Filled out from reference TRBV7-3 and TRBJ2-3, the complete variable domain reads GAGVSQTPSNKVTEKGKYVELRCDPISGHTALYWYRQSLGQGPEFLIYFQGTGAADDSGLPNDRFFAVRPEGSVSTLKIQRTERGDSAVYLCASSPQGGWTQYFGPGTRLTVL.

The chain links TRBV25-1 to TRBJ2-7; D is ambiguous. Germline V gene lookup returns CDR1 MGHDK and CDR2 SYGVNS. Between the trimmed V and J ends, which lost 2 bases and 2 bases, there was a span of 10 bases. The CDR3 is 14 amino acids. This chain's CDR3 is CASSEVNRAYEQYF. The CDR3, as DNA: TGTGCCAGCAGTGAAGTGAACAGAGCCTACGAGCAGTACTTC.

This rearrangement joins TRBV7-9 to TRBJ2-1, with 10 bases that match TRBD2. Germline V CDR1 and CDR2: SEHNR, FQNEAQ (reference sequence). V lost 3 bases and J lost 5; bases outside the gene matches: 1. CDR3 length: 14 residues. Here the CDR3 DNA reads TGTGCCAGCAGCTTCGGACTAGCGGACAATGAGCAGTTCTTC. Its protein is CASSFGLADNEQFF.

This clone has more than one count but fewer than ten. The J gene is TRBJ2-1, the V gene TRBV7-2; tentatively, D is TRBD2 (6 bases). The CDR3 spans 13 residues. Per the germline V gene, CDR1 is SGHTA and CDR2 is FQGNSA. V shed 8 bases and J shed 9 bases, with 17 bases lying between them. DNA for the CDR3: TGTGCCAGCGGGGGACTGGGGCTCAGTGAGCAGTTCTTC. This translates into CASGGLGLSEQFF.

This chain joins TRBV28 and TRBJ1-5; D is unclear. CDR3 size: 15 residues. The V gene's germline CDR1 is MDHEN and CDR2 SYDVKM. V gave up 4 bases and J gave up 9 bases, with 19 bases separating them. The CDR3 nucleotides read TGTGCCAGCAGTTCCCCCAGCGGACTCACTCCGCCCCAGCATTTT. As protein: CASSSPSGLTPPQHF.

This clone was recorded only once. The rearrangement joins TRBV5-1 to TRBJ1-2; maybe TRBD1 (5 bases). From germline, CDR1 is SGHRS and CDR2 YFSETQ. The CDR3 covers 13 residues. Trimming took off 5 bases at V and 5 bases at J, with 13 bases between the two ends. The CDR3 DNA follows: TGCGCCAGCAGTGAAGAAGGGGAATATGGCTACACCTTC. This gives the protein CASSEEGEYGYTF.

The chain is built from TRBV24-1 and TRBJ2-3; tentative D call: TRBD2 (5 bases). Trimming left V 1 base short and J 4 bases short, with 14 bases between. CDR3 length: 16 residues. Germline V lookup: CDR1 KGHDR, CDR2 SFDVKD. CDR3: CATSDFKSGGSDTQYF. DNA for the CDR3: TGTGCCACCAGTGATTTCAAAAGCGGTGGTTCAGATACGCAGTATTTT.

V usage is TRBV4-3 and J usage is TRBJ1-1, with D perhaps TRBD1 (5 bases). The CDR3 is made up of 14 amino acids. Trimming shortened V by 7 bases and J by 6 bases, and 18 bases separated the two germline ends. Germline V gene data show CDR1 as LGHNA and CDR2 as YSLEER. The CDR3: CASTLGLQGAEAFF. The CDR3 DNA reads as TGCGCCAGCACGTTGGGACTCCAAGGAGCTGAAGCTTTCTTT.

The V call is TRBV4-2, the J call TRBJ2-7; TRBD2 agrees at 10 bases. This CDR3 region has 15 residues. Trimming cost V 0 bases and J 2 bases; bases outside gene matches: 1. Germline V gene sequence: CDR1 LGHNA, CDR2 YNFKEQ. The CDR3 DNA reads TGTGCCAGCAGCCAAGAACTAGCGGGGCCCTACGAGCAGTACTTC. Its translation is CASSQELAGPYEQYF.

The rearrangement joins TRBV11-3 to TRBJ2-3; the match to TRBD2 covers 8 bases. Germline V gene sequence: CDR1 SGHNT, CDR2 YENEEA. This CDR3 comprises 15 residues. V lost 5 bases and J lost 4; bases outside the gene matches: 8. As DNA, the CDR3 is TGTGCCAGCAGCGTAGGGGGACTAGACGCAGATACGCAGTATTTT. Its protein product is CASSVGGLDADTQYF.

The genes are TRBV5-1 and TRBJ1-3; D remains unclear. Trimming stripped 4 bases from V and 7 bases from J, with 15 bases between. The CDR3 loop spans 14 amino acids. Germline CDR1 SGHRS, CDR2 YFSETQ. The CDR3 spells CASSLAGRGNTIYF. The CDR3 nucleotides are TGCGCCAGCAGCCTGGCCGGCCGAGGGAACACCATATATTTT. The variable domain in full, with the rest retrieved from reference TRBV5-1 and TRBJ1-3, is KAGVTQTPRYLIKTRGQQVTLSCSPISGHRSVSWYQQTPGQGLQFLFEYFSETQRNKGNFPGRFSGRQFSNSRSEMNVSTLELGDSALYLCASSLAGRGNTIYFGEGSWLTVV.

This chain connects TRBV7-2 to TRBJ2-2; 8 nucleotides match TRBD2. The CDR3 extends over 18 amino acids. V was pared by 1 base and J by 4 bases, with 11 bases of the junction left unmatched. Germline V gene lookup returns CDR1 SGHTA and CDR2 FQGNSA. The CDR3 sequence: CASSLEPSRGGGTGELFF. The CDR3 bases are TGTGCCAGCAGCTTAGAGCCCTCACGGGGGGGTGGCACCGGGGAGCTGTTTTTT.

The J gene is TRBJ1-1, the V gene TRBV18; 8 nucleotides agree with TRBD1. The junction had 13 bases not matched to a gene; V was cut back by 7 bases and J by 6 bases. Germline CDR1 KGHSH, CDR2 LQKENI. This CDR3 is 15 amino acids long. CDR3: CASYEFDRGGPEAFF. As DNA, the CDR3 is TGTGCCAGCTATGAATTTGACAGGGGAGGCCCTGAAGCTTTCTTT. Based on the CDR3 plus reference TRBV18 and TRBJ1-1, the full variable domain is NAGVMQNPRHLVRRRGQEARLRCSPMKGHSHVYWYRQLPEEGLKFMVYLQKENIIDESGMPKERFSAEFPKEGPSILRIQQVVRGDSAAYFCASYEFDRGGPEAFFGQGTRLTVV.